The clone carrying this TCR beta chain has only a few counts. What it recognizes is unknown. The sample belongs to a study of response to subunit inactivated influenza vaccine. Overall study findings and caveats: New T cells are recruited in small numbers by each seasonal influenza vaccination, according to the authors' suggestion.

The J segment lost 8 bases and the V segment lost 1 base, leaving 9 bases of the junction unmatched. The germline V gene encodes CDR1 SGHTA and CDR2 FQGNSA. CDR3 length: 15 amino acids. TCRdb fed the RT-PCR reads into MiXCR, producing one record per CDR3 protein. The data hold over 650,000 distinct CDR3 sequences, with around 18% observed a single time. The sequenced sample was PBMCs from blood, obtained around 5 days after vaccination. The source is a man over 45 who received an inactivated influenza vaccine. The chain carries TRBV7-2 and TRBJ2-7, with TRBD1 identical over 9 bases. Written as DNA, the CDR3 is TGTGCCAGCAGCTTAGGTGGACAGGGGACTGGCAAGCAGTACTTC. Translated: CASSLGGQGTGKQYF. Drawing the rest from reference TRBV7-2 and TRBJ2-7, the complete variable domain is GAGVSQSPSNKVTEKGKDVELRCDPISGHTALYWYRQSLGQGLEFLIYFQGNSAPDKSGLPSDRFSAERTGGSVSTLTIQRTQQEDSAVYLCASSLGGQGTGKQYFGPGTRLTVT.